Listed here are 9 T cell receptor beta chains from one sample, sequenced in a study of blood T cell repertoires in COVID-19. Produced via immunoSEQ multiplex PCR; TCRdb's table is partial and in-frame only. Of 250,000 or so clones in the sample, roughly 77% were seen once. Sequencing was done on a sample of peripheral blood. These receptor sequences come from a woman older than 75 with acute or convalescent COVID-19.

This chain joins TRBV27 and TRBJ1-1; 7 positions match TRBD1. The CDR3 loop spans 15 amino acids. Germline V gives CDR1 MNHEY, CDR2 SMNVEV (reference sequence). Trimming removed 6 bases from V and 1 base from J; junction bases left unmatched: 8. This CDR3 is CASSRQGWENTEAFF. CDR3 in DNA: TGTGCCAGCAGCCGACAGGGCTGGGAGAACACTGAAGCTTTCTTT.

The chain joins TRBV11-2 to TRBJ2-7; 10 bases fit TRBD2. CDR3 length: 15 residues. The trim removed 4 bases at V and 6 bases at J, leaving 9 bases unmatched. Germline CDR1 SGHAT, CDR2 FQNNGV. CDR3 residues: CASSSISGRAFEQYF. The CDR3 coding sequence is TGTGCCAGCAGCTCGATAAGCGGGAGGGCCTTCGAGCAGTACTTC.

The J gene is TRBJ2-1, the V gene TRBV6-5; D unclear. The germline V and J ends were trimmed by 1 base and 6 bases, with 10 bases remaining between them. The CDR3 spans 14 residues. Germline CDR1 MNHEY, CDR2 SVGAGI. CDR3 bases: TGTGCCAGCAGTTACTTAATTAACTTCAATGAGCAGTTCTTC. This codes for CASSYLINFNEQFF.

This clone has just a few counts. The V call is TRBV2, the J call TRBJ2-1; D ambiguous. The length of the CDR3 is 11 residues. In germline, CDR1 is SNHLY, CDR2 FYNNEI. The V gene lost 3 bases and the J gene lost 10 bases, with 7 bases spanning the gap. The CDR3 sequence: CASSDWAEQFF. CDR3 DNA: TGTGCCAGCAGTGATTGGGCCGAGCAGTTCTTC.

V gene TRBV20-1 combines with J gene TRBJ1-3; D is unclear. The CDR3 totals 11 residues. Trimming took 5 bases from V and 4 from J, leaving 6 bases between them. CDR1 and CDR2 from the germline V gene are DFQATT and SNEGSKA (reference sequence). Here the CDR3 DNA reads TGCAGTGCTCCCCGGGGAAACACCATATATTTT. Translating it yields CSAPRGNTIYF.

This clone was recorded many times. The genes are TRBV7-6 and TRBJ2-2; 11 bases match TRBD2. The germline V gene has CDR1 SGHVS and CDR2 FNYEAQ. The CDR3 covers 18 residues. V shed 1 base, J shed 4 bases, and the junction held 8 bases outside the gene matches. The CDR3 DNA reads as TGTGCCAGCAGCTTAGGCCTGACTAGCGGGACGAGCACCGGGGAGCTGTTTTTT. This sequence encodes CASSLGLTSGTSTGELFF.

J is TRBJ2-1 and V is TRBV6-1; TRBD2 agrees at 9 bases. This CDR3 contains 16 residues. Unmatched junction bases numbered 4, after V lost 2 bases and J lost 2 bases. CDR1 is MNHNS, CDR2 SASEGT, per germline. The CDR3, as DNA: TGTGCCAGCAGTGAAATCGGCGGGAGGGCCTACAATGAGCAGTTCTTC. Its protein is CASSEIGGRAYNEQFF.

The CDR3 region is CASSPGTSSEQFF. The CDR3 DNA reads as TGTGCCAGCAGCCCCGGGACTAGCAGTGAGCAGTTCTTC. The chain recombines TRBV4-2 with TRBJ2-1; TRBD2 agrees at 9 bases. V was clipped by 4 bases and J by 9 bases; unmatched bases: 4. There are 13 residues in the CDR3. Germline V gene data show CDR1 as LGHNA and CDR2 as YNFKEQ.

The chain links TRBV12-3 or TRBV12-4 to TRBJ2-3; 7 bases agree with TRBD2. The ends lost 2 bases at V and 11 bases at J; junction bases unmatched: 4. The CDR3 length is 12 residues. The CDR3 bases are TGTGCCAGCAGTTTACGGGGGGTAGGGCAGTATTTT. This sequence encodes CASSLRGVGQYF.